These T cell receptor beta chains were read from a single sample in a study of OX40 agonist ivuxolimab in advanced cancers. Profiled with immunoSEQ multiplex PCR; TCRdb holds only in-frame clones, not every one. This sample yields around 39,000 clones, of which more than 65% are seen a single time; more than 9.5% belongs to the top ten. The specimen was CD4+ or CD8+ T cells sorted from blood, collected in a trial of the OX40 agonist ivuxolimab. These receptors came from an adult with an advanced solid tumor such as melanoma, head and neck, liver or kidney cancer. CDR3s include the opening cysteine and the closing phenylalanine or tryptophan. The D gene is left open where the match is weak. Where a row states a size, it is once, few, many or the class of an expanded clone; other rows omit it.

CASSAGYIQFF TGTGCCAGCAGCGCCGGTTACATACAGTTCTTC TRBJ2-1 - TRBV9 -
CASSERGATEAFF TGTGCCAGCAGTGAGAGAGGGGCCACTGAAGCTTTCTTT TRBJ1-1 - TRBV6-1 -
CASGLFGGVNTGELFF TGTGCTAGTGGTTTATTCGGGGGAGTGAACACCGGGGAGCTGTTTTTT TRBJ2-2 few TRBV12-5 -
CASSATGYNEQFF TGTGCCAGCAGCGCGACAGGTTACAATGAGCAGTTCTTC TRBJ2-1 - TRBV7-3 -
CASSLEGTGDYEQYF TGTGCCAGCAGCTTGGAGGGGACAGGGGACTACGAGCAGTACTTC TRBJ2-7 - TRBV5-5 TRBD1
CASSFRDRGDSEAFF TGTGCCAGCAGCTTCCGGGATCGGGGGGACTCTGAAGCTTTCTTT TRBJ1-1 - TRBV5-6 -
CASSYAGNGDTQYF TGTGCCAGCAGCTACGCGGGGAATGGAGATACGCAGTATTTT TRBJ2-3 - TRBV7-6 -
CASSLSRTGTYEQYF TGTGCCAGCAGTTTATCACGGACAGGCACCTACGAGCAGTACTTC TRBJ2-7 - TRBV27 TRBD1
CAWRQDNEQFF TGTGCCTGGAGGCAGGACAATGAGCAGTTCTTC TRBJ2-1 - TRBV30 -
CASSLGDRYNEQFF TGCGCCAGCAGCTTGGGTGACAGATACAATGAGCAGTTCTTC TRBJ2-1 - TRBV5-1 -
CSARNSGNTIYF TGCAGCGCTAGGAACTCTGGAAACACCATATATTTT TRBJ1-3 - TRBV29-1 -
CASSLAEMSYGYTF TGTGCCAGCAGCTTGGCGGAGATGAGCTATGGCTACACCTTC TRBJ1-2 - TRBV5-4 -
CASTGGQGNTGELFF TGTGCCAGTACGGGGGGACAGGGAAACACCGGGGAGCTGTTTTTT TRBJ2-2 - TRBV19 TRBD1
CASSYGQGPYEQYF TGTGCCAGCAGCTATGGACAGGGGCCCTACGAGCAGTACTTC TRBJ2-7 few TRBV7-9 TRBD1
CASSVDSHNEQFF TGCGCCAGCAGCGTGGACAGTCACAATGAGCAGTTCTTC TRBJ2-1 - TRBV5-1 -
CSARGVTDYGYTF TGCAGCGCCAGGGGGGTAACCGACTATGGCTACACCTTC TRBJ1-2 - TRBV29-1 TRBD1
CASSRQGGITDTQYF TGTGCCAGCAGCCGACAGGGAGGGATCACAGATACGCAGTATTTT TRBJ2-3 - TRBV6-1 -
CASSQGVGRGGGYTF TGCGCCAGCAGCCAAGGGGTCGGCAGGGGAGGAGGCTACACCTTC TRBJ1-2 - TRBV4-1 -
CASSGWDRVNTEAFF TGTGCCAGCAGTGGATGGGACAGGGTGAACACTGAAGCTTTCTTT TRBJ1-1 - TRBV6-5 TRBD1
CASSLSGGAREKLFF TGTGCCAGCAGCCTCTCCGGGGGGGCCCGTGAAAAACTGTTTTTT TRBJ1-4 - TRBV25-1 -
CASSFMGSNQPQHF TGTGCCAGCAGCTTCATGGGTAGCAATCAGCCCCAGCATTTT TRBJ1-5 - TRBV7-9 -
CASSLVGANVLTF TGCGCCAGCAGCTTGGTTGGGGCCAACGTCCTGACTTTC TRBJ2-6 once TRBV5-1 -
CASKDRNSLYGYTF TGTGCCAGTAAAGACAGGAACTCTCTCTATGGCTACACCTTC TRBJ1-2 - TRBV19 -
CATSFGVNGYTF TGTGCCACCTCGTTCGGAGTCAATGGCTACACCTTC TRBJ1-2 - TRBV15 -
CATKTSGGAIGELFF TGTGCCACCAAGACTAGCGGGGGGGCAATCGGGGAGCTGTTTTTT TRBJ2-2 - TRBV19 TRBD2
CASRGRNTEAFF TGTGCCAGCCGGGGGCGGAACACTGAAGCTTTCTTT TRBJ1-1 few TRBV19 -
CASSFAEERYF TGTGCCAGCAGTTTCGCGGAGGAGCGGTACTTC TRBJ2-7 - TRBV28 -